A single sample gave rise to the 17 T cell receptor beta chains below, sequenced in a study of neurological immune-mediated disorders. In TCRdb, the 5' RACE reads were re-called with MiXCR into one record per CDR3 protein. The sample yields roughly 21,000 distinct CDR3 sequences, roughly a sixth seen once. The sample was CD8+ T cells from blood. These receptors were obtained from a young woman with multiple sclerosis.

This clonotype was seen many times. This sequence joins TRBV3-1 and TRBJ2-1; D remains unclear. This CDR3 is built from 14 residues. Trimming removed 0 bases at V and 4 bases at J, with 7 bases between. Germline-derived CDR1 and CDR2 are LGHDT and YNNKEL (reference sequence). The CDR3: CASSQDLRYNEQFF. CDR3 sequence (DNA): TGTGCCAGCAGCCAAGATCTACGGTACAATGAGCAGTTCTTC.

This clonotype has ten or more counts. V and J are TRBV10-3 and TRBJ1-2; tentative D call: TRBD1 (5 bases). V was trimmed by 0 bases and J by 2 bases, leaving 16 bases between them. The germline gives CDR1 ENHRY, CDR2 SYGVKD. The CDR3 loop spans 17 amino acids. The CDR3 sequence is CAISESGGAVRNYGYTF. CDR3 sequence (DNA): TGTGCCATCAGTGAGTCTGGTGGGGCGGTGAGGAACTATGGCTACACCTTC.

This clonotype came up many times. This chain connects TRBV9 to TRBJ1-1; 8 nucleotides line up with TRBD1. V lost 2 bases, J lost 6 bases, and 9 bases stayed unmatched. The CDR3 extends over 15 amino acids. Per the germline V gene, CDR1 is SGDLS and CDR2 is YYNGEE. DNA of the CDR3: TGTGCCAGCAGCGTGGCGACAGGGGCTGTAGCTGAAGCTTTCTTT. Translating gives CASSVATGAVAEAFF.

This clonotype came up many times. The chain recombines TRBV7-8 with TRBJ2-1; 14 bases line up with TRBD2. In germline, CDR1 is SGHVS, CDR2 FQNEAQ. V lost 4 bases and J lost 7; bases outside the gene matches: 3. The length of the CDR3 is 15 residues. The CDR3 DNA reads as TGTGCCAGCAGCTCCGGGACTAGCGGGAGAAATGAGCAGTTCTTC. It is translated as CASSSGTSGRNEQFF.

Ten or more counts support this clonotype. The chain is built from TRBV10-3 and TRBJ2-3, with D tentatively TRBD2 (5 bases). V lost 7 bases, J lost 1 base, and 15 bases lay in between. The CDR3 runs 15 residues. Germline CDR1 reads ENHRY; CDR2 reads SYGVKD. CDR3 amino acids: CAIKGGRVGTDTQYF. The CDR3 DNA follows: TGTGCCATCAAGGGTGGGCGGGTCGGCACAGATACGCAGTATTTT.

This clonotype has ten or more counts. The genes are TRBV29-1 and TRBJ2-1; D ambiguous. The ends were cut back, 2 bases at V and 5 bases at J, with 13 bases in the middle. The CDR3 contains 14 residues. From germline, CDR1 is SQVTM and CDR2 ANQGSEA. CDR3 coding DNA: TGCAGCGTTGAACGGACGAGTCACAACAATGAGCAGTTCTTC. Protein product: CSVERTSHNNEQFF.

This clonotype was recorded a few times. The rearrangement uses TRBV6-5 and TRBJ2-1; TRBD1 matches 7 bases. CDR3 length: 17 residues. The germline V gene encodes CDR1 MNHEY and CDR2 SVGAGI. Germline trimming cut 7 bases from V and 6 bases from J; bases unmatched to any gene: 18. In DNA form, the CDR3 reads TGTGCCAGCACCAGGGGGTTGGCATCGTTGTGGAGCAATGAGCAGTTCTTC. This encodes CASTRGLASLWSNEQFF.

By sample fraction, this clonotype is medium-sized. The chain combines TRBV27 with TRBJ1-5; D is undetermined. Trimming took 7 bases from V and 0 from J, leaving 13 bases between them. Per germline, CDR1 MNHEY and CDR2 SMNVEV (reference sequence). The CDR3 spans 15 residues. The CDR3 sequence: CASTPDPHSNQPQHF. The CDR3 nucleotides are TGTGCCAGCACCCCGGATCCCCATAGCAATCAGCCCCAGCATTTT.

This clonotype rates as medium-sized. V usage is TRBV27 and J usage is TRBJ2-1, with 7 bases aligning to TRBD2. The CDR3 totals 15 residues. Germline lookup yields CDR1 MNHEY and CDR2 SMNVEV (reference sequence). The J segment lost 9 bases and the V segment lost 5 bases, leaving 13 bases of the junction unmatched. CDR3 DNA: TGTGCCAGCAGTAATGGTGCGGGGGATACAACTGAGCAGTTCTTC. Protein: CASSNGAGDTTEQFF.

This clonotype is medium-sized (0.01 to 0.1%). This chain connects TRBV20-1 to TRBJ1-1; no reliable D call. The CDR3 totals 12 residues. Germline V gives CDR1 DFQATT, CDR2 SNEGSKA (reference sequence). V shed 2 bases and J shed 7 bases, with 11 bases lying between them. As DNA, the CDR3 is TGCAGTGCTAGATGGGAGGCGGTTGAAGCTTTCTTT. Protein: CSARWEAVEAFF.

This clonotype was detected ten times or more. The chain is built from TRBV5-1 and TRBJ2-1; TRBD1 or TRBD2 may be the D gene (6 bases each). Deletions cut 6 bases from V and 6 bases from J, with 22 bases between. CDR3 size: 16 residues. Per germline, CDR1 SGHRS and CDR2 YFSETQ. CDR3 in amino acids: CASTSTRGALLNEQFF. The CDR3 nucleotides read TGCGCCAGCACATCGACAAGGGGGGCCCTCCTCAATGAGCAGTTCTTC.

By share, this clonotype ranks as medium-sized (0.01 to 0.1%). The V and J genes are TRBV5-1 and TRBJ2-7; D perhaps matches TRBD1 (5 bases). Germline V CDR1 and CDR2: SGHRS, YFSETQ. Deletions cut 2 bases from V and 2 bases from J, with 11 bases between. This CDR3 contains 14 residues. The CDR3 region is CASSFQGSPYEQYV. As DNA, the CDR3 is TGCGCCAGCAGCTTCCAGGGTAGTCCCTACGAGCAGTACGTC.

This clonotype is medium-sized by share. The chain combines TRBV10-3 with TRBJ1-5; 8 bases map to TRBD1. The CDR3 spans 14 residues. Germline CDR1 ENHRY, CDR2 SYGVKD. V shed 3 bases and J 5 bases; nucleotides not matched to a gene: 3. CDR3 nucleotide sequence: TGTGCCATCAGTGAAGACAGGGGATATCAGCCCCAGCATTTT. It specifies CAISEDRGYQPQHF.

This clonotype qualifies as medium-sized (0.01 to 0.1%). The J gene is TRBJ1-2, the V gene TRBV29-1, with unresolved D. The CDR3 is made up of 11 amino acids. CDR1 is SQVTM and CDR2 is ANQGSEA in the germline V gene. V dropped 3 bases and J dropped 14 bases, with 16 bases sitting between them. The CDR3 sequence: CSVDVGGWGTF. The CDR3 DNA is TGCAGCGTTGACGTCGGCGGCTGGGGAACCTTC.

This clonotype has ten or more counts. This chain links TRBV27 with TRBJ2-1; 9 bases agree with TRBD2. The V gene's germline CDR1 is MNHEY and CDR2 SMNVEV (reference sequence). V lost 7 bases, J lost 4 bases, and 11 bases stayed unmatched. This CDR3 contains 16 residues. The CDR3, as DNA: TGTGCCAGCAAGATGGTAGCGGGGGACAATTACAATGAGCAGTTCTTC. This codes for CASKMVAGDNYNEQFF.

The table lists this clonotype with many counts. The rearrangement links TRBV7-2 to TRBJ2-7, with D tentatively TRBD2 (5 bases). The germline gives CDR1 SGHTA, CDR2 FQGNSA. Trimming removed 5 bases from V and 0 bases from J, with 11 bases in between. This CDR3 is 14 amino acids long. The CDR3 spells CASSLMGVSYEQYF. In DNA, the CDR3 is TGTGCCAGCAGCCTAATGGGAGTCTCCTACGAGCAGTACTTC.

This clonotype has a count of ten or more. The chain recombines TRBV20-1 with TRBJ2-5; D gene uncertain. The V gene's germline CDR1 is DFQATT and CDR2 SNEGSKA (reference sequence). V lost 5 bases, J lost 0 bases, and 10 bases lay in between. This CDR3 has 13 residues. The CDR3 coding sequence is TGCAGTGCTCAACAAATGTACCAAGAGACCCAGTACTTC. It is translated as CSAQQMYQETQYF.